This T cell receptor (beta chain) was observed in a study of response to subunit inactivated influenza vaccine. TCRdb called the RT-PCR reads again in MiXCR, with one record for every CDR3 protein. Among roughly 620,000 distinct CDR3 sequences listed, approximately 10% were seen once. The V and J ends lost 2 bases and 5 bases respectively, with 16 bases between them. Germline V gives CDR1 MNHEY, CDR2 SVGAGI. The CDR3 is 15 amino acids. This clonotype came up many times. This same sample was also taken into another study, of T cells expressing NK-cell markers. From that second work: The TCR beta cDNA came from 5'RACE template switching with UMIs. From sorted CD3+CD56+NKG2C+, CD3+CD56+NKG2C- and CD3+CD56-NKG2C+ T cells came the TCR beta repertoires. Among CD8+ T cells from about six donors, dominant NKG2C+ clonotypes accounted for roughly 1.0-7.0%. Dominance of the CD3+CD56-NKG2C+ fraction by these clonotypes also held in a few donors. The study did not resolve the HCMV specificity of expanded NKG2C+ T cell clones.

The origin of this receptor is a man aged 50-59 years who received an inactivated influenza vaccine. The rearrangement links TRBV6-5 to TRBJ2-7, with D possibly being TRBD1 (6 bases). Sequenced here: PBMCs from blood, sampled on the day of vaccination. CDR3: CASSYTGNLGHEQYF. CDR3 sequence (DNA): TGTGCCAGCAGTTACACAGGGAATTTGGGCCACGAGCAGTACTTC.